A selection of T cell receptor beta chains follows, all from one sample in a study of blood T cell repertoires in COVID-19. Generated by immunoSEQ multiplex PCR, the TCRdb table keeps only in-frame clones and is missing some. The table records over 300,000 clones, 87% of them present only once. The sequencing input was PBMCs or T cells enriched from blood (not recorded which). Receptor source: a woman under 40 who had recovered from COVID-19. CDR3s include the opening cysteine and the closing phenylalanine or tryptophan. The D gene is left open where the match is weak. A row's size may be missing; if present it is once, few, many or a size class.

CDR3nt: TGCAGCGTTCTTACAGACCAAAGCTCCTACGAGCAGTACTTC; CDR3aa: CSVLTDQSSYEQYF; v_gene: TRBV29-1; abundance: NA; d_gene: NA; j_gene: TRBJ2-7
CDR3nt: TGTGCCAGCAGCTTAGAGGGGTGGCCAGGGCAATATGGCTACACCTTC; CDR3aa: CASSLEGWPGQYGYTF; v_gene: TRBV13; abundance: NA; d_gene: NA; j_gene: TRBJ1-2
CDR3nt: TGTGCCAGCAGTGAACTAGGACAGGGGTTTAGCAATCAGCCCCAGCATTTT; CDR3aa: CASSELGQGFSNQPQHF; v_gene: TRBV2; abundance: NA; d_gene: TRBD1; j_gene: TRBJ1-5
CDR3nt: TGCGCCAGCAGCTTGGACAGTCTGGCCTACGAGCAGTACTTC; CDR3aa: CASSLDSLAYEQYF; v_gene: TRBV5-1; abundance: NA; d_gene: NA; j_gene: TRBJ2-7
CDR3nt: TGTGCCAGTAGTAAAGGGCGGGACCGGTATGGCTACACCTTC; CDR3aa: CASSKGRDRYGYTF; v_gene: TRBV19; abundance: NA; d_gene: NA; j_gene: TRBJ1-2
CDR3nt: TGTGCCAGCAGTGCCCCCGGGACAGGGGTCGCCGAGCAGTACTTC; CDR3aa: CASSAPGTGVAEQYF; v_gene: TRBV6-4; abundance: once; d_gene: TRBD1; j_gene: TRBJ2-7
CDR3nt: TGTGCCAGCAGTGAAGCTTTACAGGTCTATGGCTACACCTTC; CDR3aa: CASSEALQVYGYTF; v_gene: TRBV6-1; abundance: NA; d_gene: NA; j_gene: TRBJ1-2
CDR3nt: TGCGCCAGCAGCGCGGGGGGGGCGTACCAAGAGACCCAGTACTTC; CDR3aa: CASSAGGAYQETQYF; v_gene: TRBV5-1; abundance: NA; d_gene: TRBD2; j_gene: TRBJ2-5
CDR3nt: TGTGCCAGCAGTTTGAAAAGCGGGGGGGCCCGGGCCGGGGAGCTGTTTTTT; CDR3aa: CASSLKSGGARAGELFF; v_gene: TRBV27; abundance: NA; d_gene: TRBD2; j_gene: TRBJ2-2
CDR3nt: TGCGCCAGCAGCCAAGATCGCCAGCGGGGTCGACAACAGACTCGGACCGGGGAGCTGTTTTTT; CDR3aa: CASSQDRQRGRQQTRTGELFF; v_gene: TRBV4-1; abundance: once; d_gene: TRBD2; j_gene: TRBJ2-2
CDR3nt: TGCGCCAGCAGCGGCTGGGACAGCTACGAGCAGTACTTC; CDR3aa: CASSGWDSYEQYF; v_gene: TRBV5-1; abundance: NA; d_gene: TRBD1; j_gene: TRBJ2-7
CDR3nt: TGTGCCAGCAGTCTGAATAGGAACACTGAAGCTTTCTTT; CDR3aa: CASSLNRNTEAFF; v_gene: TRBV27; abundance: NA; d_gene: NA; j_gene: TRBJ1-1
CDR3nt: TGTGCCAGCAGCTCGGCAGGGGCCCTAGCTAATTCACCCCTCCACTTT; CDR3aa: CASSSAGALANSPLHF; v_gene: TRBV7-9; abundance: NA; d_gene: NA; j_gene: TRBJ1-6
CDR3nt: TGTGCCAGCAACGGACAGGGATCAAACATTCAGTACTTC; CDR3aa: CASNGQGSNIQYF; v_gene: TRBV6-5; abundance: NA; d_gene: TRBD1; j_gene: TRBJ2-4
CDR3nt: TGTGCCAGCAGTTTTGACCAGACAGGGGGCAGGCAGCCCCAGCATTTT; CDR3aa: CASSFDQTGGRQPQHF; v_gene: TRBV2; abundance: once; d_gene: TRBD1; j_gene: TRBJ1-5
CDR3nt: TGTGCCAGCAGCTCCCCGGTGGGAGCAGATACGCAGTATTTT; CDR3aa: CASSSPVGADTQYF; v_gene: TRBV7-9; abundance: NA; d_gene: NA; j_gene: TRBJ2-3
CDR3nt: TGCGCCAGCAGCACCCGGGAGCGTCGGAACACTGAAGCTTTCTTT; CDR3aa: CASSTRERRNTEAFF; v_gene: TRBV5-1; abundance: NA; d_gene: NA; j_gene: TRBJ1-1
CDR3nt: TGTGCCAGCAGCCCGACAACCGGGACAGGGAACACTGAAGCTTTCTTT; CDR3aa: CASSPTTGTGNTEAFF; v_gene: TRBV9; abundance: NA; d_gene: TRBD1; j_gene: TRBJ1-1
CDR3nt: TGTGCCAGCAGCGTATCGACAGGGTGGGACGAAAAACTGTTTTTT; CDR3aa: CASSVSTGWDEKLFF; v_gene: TRBV9; abundance: NA; d_gene: TRBD1; j_gene: TRBJ1-4
CDR3nt: TGCGCCAGCAGCGAGAACCGGGACAGAGGCGAGCAGTACTTC; CDR3aa: CASSENRDRGEQYF; v_gene: TRBV5-1; abundance: NA; d_gene: TRBD1; j_gene: TRBJ2-7
CDR3nt: TGTGCCAGCAGCTTAGTGTCGCGGGGATTCACAGATACGCAGTATTTT; CDR3aa: CASSLVSRGFTDTQYF; v_gene: TRBV11-2; abundance: once; d_gene: NA; j_gene: TRBJ2-3
CDR3nt: TGTGCCAGCTTCGACCAGGAGAACACTGAAGCTTTCTTT; CDR3aa: CASFDQENTEAFF; v_gene: TRBV18; abundance: once; d_gene: NA; j_gene: TRBJ1-1
CDR3nt: TGTGCCAGCAGTTTGCAGGGGTTTAGTGCTGGGGCCAACGTCCTGACTTTC; CDR3aa: CASSLQGFSAGANVLTF; v_gene: TRBV27; abundance: NA; d_gene: NA; j_gene: TRBJ2-6
CDR3nt: TGTGCCACCAGTGACTCCTCAGGGGGCCGATCAGATACGCAGTATTTT; CDR3aa: CATSDSSGGRSDTQYF; v_gene: TRBV24-1; abundance: once; d_gene: TRBD1; j_gene: TRBJ2-3
CDR3nt: TGTGCTAGTGCCCTCGGGTCAAATTCACCCCTCCACTTT; CDR3aa: CASALGSNSPLHF; v_gene: TRBV12-5; abundance: NA; d_gene: NA; j_gene: TRBJ1-6
CDR3nt: TGCGCCAGCAGCGTGGACCCCGGTCAGCCCCAGCATTTT; CDR3aa: CASSVDPGQPQHF; v_gene: TRBV5-1; abundance: NA; d_gene: NA; j_gene: TRBJ1-5
CDR3nt: TGTGCCAGCAGCCCCGACACGGTGGTAGGCTACACCTTC; CDR3aa: CASSPDTVVGYTF; v_gene: TRBV7-2; abundance: NA; d_gene: NA; j_gene: TRBJ1-2
CDR3nt: TGCGCCAGCAGTGAGACCCTACCCGGGACTGGGAGGAACACTGAAGCTTTCTTT; CDR3aa: CASSETLPGTGRNTEAFF; v_gene: TRBV10-2; abundance: NA; d_gene: NA; j_gene: TRBJ1-1
CDR3nt: TGTGCCAGCAGCTCCCGGACTGTAACTTGGGGTGAAGCTTTCTTT; CDR3aa: CASSSRTVTWGEAFF; v_gene: TRBV7-2; abundance: NA; d_gene: NA; j_gene: TRBJ1-1
CDR3nt: TGTGCCAGCAGTGAACAGGGGGGTGGGTATGGCTACACCTTC; CDR3aa: CASSEQGGGYGYTF; v_gene: TRBV6-1; abundance: few; d_gene: TRBD1; j_gene: TRBJ1-2
CDR3nt: TGTGCCAGCAGCTTGTTGGACAGGGTGTACGAGCAGTACTTC; CDR3aa: CASSLLDRVYEQYF; v_gene: TRBV5-6; abundance: few; d_gene: TRBD1; j_gene: TRBJ2-7
CDR3nt: TGTGCCAGCAGCCAGACAGGGGAGCCCCAGCATTTT; CDR3aa: CASSQTGEPQHF; v_gene: TRBV3-1/TRBV3-2; abundance: NA; d_gene: TRBD1; j_gene: TRBJ1-5
CDR3nt: TGTGCCAGCAGCTTAGGTCCTAGCGGGAGCTCCTACGAGCAGTACTTC; CDR3aa: CASSLGPSGSSYEQYF; v_gene: TRBV7-2; abundance: NA; d_gene: TRBD2; j_gene: TRBJ2-7
CDR3nt: TGTGCCAGCAGCTCACAGTTATATGGCTACACCTTC; CDR3aa: CASSSQLYGYTF; v_gene: TRBV28; abundance: NA; d_gene: NA; j_gene: TRBJ1-2
CDR3nt: TGCAGCGTTGAAGGCGGGCTAGCGGGGGTCCCAGAAGTAGAGACCCAGTACTTC; CDR3aa: CSVEGGLAGVPEVETQYF; v_gene: TRBV29-1; abundance: NA; d_gene: TRBD2; j_gene: TRBJ2-5
CDR3nt: TGTGCCTGGAGTGTACGGTGGGGAGATGGCTACACCTTC; CDR3aa: CAWSVRWGDGYTF; v_gene: TRBV30; abundance: NA; d_gene: NA; j_gene: TRBJ1-2
CDR3nt: TGTGCCAGCAGCTTAGCCGCGGGGGGTGAAGCTTTCTTT; CDR3aa: CASSLAAGGEAFF; v_gene: TRBV7-3; abundance: NA; d_gene: NA; j_gene: TRBJ1-1
CDR3nt: TGTGCCAGCAGCTTCGGGGACAATGAGCAGTTCTTC; CDR3aa: CASSFGDNEQFF; v_gene: TRBV5-4; abundance: NA; d_gene: NA; j_gene: TRBJ2-1
CDR3nt: TGTGCCAGCAGCCAAGAAGACACAGGGCGGACTTTCTTT; CDR3aa: CASSQEDTGRTFF; v_gene: TRBV4-2; abundance: NA; d_gene: NA; j_gene: TRBJ1-1
CDR3nt: TGTGCCAGCAGCCAGCGAGGTGGCTACACCTTC; CDR3aa: CASSQRGGYTF; v_gene: TRBV11-2; abundance: few; d_gene: NA; j_gene: TRBJ1-2
CDR3nt: TGTGCTAGTGCGCCCGGGACAGGAGGAGTGAATACTGAAGCTTTCTTT; CDR3aa: CASAPGTGGVNTEAFF; v_gene: TRBV12-5; abundance: few; d_gene: TRBD1; j_gene: TRBJ1-1
CDR3nt: TGTGCCAGTTATAGGGTCGGGGGCACTGAAGCTTTCTTT; CDR3aa: CASYRVGGTEAFF; v_gene: TRBV19; abundance: few; d_gene: NA; j_gene: TRBJ1-1
CDR3nt: TGTGCCAGCAGCCAACGGGCGGGGGGGAGCACAGATACGCAGTATTTT; CDR3aa: CASSQRAGGSTDTQYF; v_gene: TRBV25-1; abundance: NA; d_gene: TRBD2; j_gene: TRBJ2-3
CDR3nt: TGCAGTGCTAGTAGGAGTGACACTGAAGCTTTCTTT; CDR3aa: CSASRSDTEAFF; v_gene: TRBV20-1; abundance: NA; d_gene: NA; j_gene: TRBJ1-1
CDR3nt: TGTGCCAGCGGCCAGGACATATCGAACACTGAAGCTTTCTTT; CDR3aa: CASGQDISNTEAFF; v_gene: TRBV4-2; abundance: NA; d_gene: NA; j_gene: TRBJ1-1
CDR3nt: TGTGCCAGCAATAGGGGCGCGTTTGACGGTGAAGCTTTCTTT; CDR3aa: CASNRGAFDGEAFF; v_gene: TRBV27; abundance: NA; d_gene: NA; j_gene: TRBJ1-1